What follows are 9 T cell receptor beta chains derived from one specimen sequenced in a study of cytomegalovirus exposure and HLA in healthy donors. The PCR was carried out with 60 Vbeta primers and 13 Jbeta primers. The data were produced by immunoSEQ multiplex PCR, yet TCRdb's version contains in-frame clones alone and is incomplete. This sample carries approximately 160,000 clones, 82% of them seen once, and the ten largest clones take around 0.91%. The sequenced material came from PBMCs. The receptors stem from a girl aged 2 to 9 in good health and CMV-seropositive.

The J gene is TRBJ2-1, the V gene TRBV7-6; possibly TRBD2 for D (6 bases). The germline V gene encodes CDR1 SGHVS and CDR2 FNYEAQ. The CDR3 runs 14 residues. Deletions cut 1 base from V and 10 bases from J, with 14 bases between. The CDR3 protein is CASSLVRESVEQFF. CDR3 DNA sequence: TGTGCCAGCAGCTTAGTACGGGAGTCTGTGGAGCAGTTCTTC. The full variable domain, completed using reference TRBV7-6 and TRBJ2-1, is GAGVSQSPRYKVTKRGQDVALRCDPISGHVSLYWYRQALGQGPEFLTYFNYEAQQDKSGLPNDRFSAERPEGSISTLTIQRTEQRDSAMYRCASSLVRESVEQFFGPGTRLTVL.

The rearrangement links TRBV28 to TRBJ1-5; 11 bases fit TRBD1. CDR1 and CDR2 from the germline V gene are MDHEN and SYDVKM. The CDR3 has 18 residues. V was clipped by 10 bases and J by 2 bases; unmatched bases: 16. This CDR3 is CATKPAGTGGYGNQPQHF. The CDR3 bases are TGTGCCACCAAACCTGCCGGGACAGGGGGTTATGGCAATCAGCCCCAGCATTTT. The whole variable domain, filled in from reference TRBV28 and TRBJ1-5, reads DVKVTQSSRYLVKRTGEKVFLECVQDMDHENMFWYRQDPGLGLRLIYFSYDVKMKEKGDIPEGYSVSREKKERFSLILESASTNQTSMYLCATKPAGTGGYGNQPQHFGDGTRLSIL.

The sample holds one count of this clone. The J gene is TRBJ2-1, the V gene TRBV25-1, with D uncertain. With 5 bases removed from V and 4 bases from J, the gap between germline ends came to 3 bases. This CDR3 contains 11 residues. CDR1 MGHDK and CDR2 SYGVNS come from the germline V gene. The CDR3 DNA reads as TGTGCCAGCAGTATATACAATGAGCAGTTCTTC. Translation gives CASSIYNEQFF.

The rearrangement uses TRBV11-2 and TRBJ1-1, with unresolved D. Trimming took off 5 bases at V and 3 bases at J, with 10 bases between the two ends. The CDR3 covers 13 residues. CDR1 is SGHAT and CDR2 is FQNNGV in the germline V gene. The CDR3 loop reads CASSPQIDTEAFF. CDR3 nucleotide sequence: TGTGCCAGCAGCCCCCAGATCGACACTGAAGCTTTCTTT. The full variable domain, its missing parts supplied by reference TRBV11-2 and TRBJ1-1, is EAGVAQSPRYKIIEKRQSVAFWCNPISGHATLYWYQQILGQGPKLLIQFQNNGVVDDSQLPKDRFSAERLKGVDSTLKIQPAKLEDSAVYLCASSPQIDTEAFFGQGTRLTVV.

The genes are TRBV19 and TRBJ2-5, with 11 bases fitting TRBD2. This CDR3 spans 17 amino acids. Germline V gene sequence: CDR1 LNHDA, CDR2 SQIVND (reference sequence). Trimming removed 1 base from V and 4 bases from J; junction bases left unmatched: 8. CDR3 nucleotides: TGTGCCAGTAGTATAGTCCGCCTAGCGGGAGGAGGAGAGACCCAGTACTTC. Its translation is CASSIVRLAGGGETQYF.

The rearrangement links TRBV5-1 to TRBJ2-2; 8 nucleotides align to TRBD1. This CDR3 spans 15 amino acids. CDR1 SGHRS and CDR2 YFSETQ come from the germline V gene. V dropped 3 bases and J dropped 6; count of bases not matched to a gene: 7. The CDR3 reads CASSYRTGLSGELFF. The DNA of the CDR3 is TGCGCCAGCAGCTACCGGACAGGGCTCTCCGGGGAGCTGTTTTTT.

The chain is built from TRBV7-9 and TRBJ2-1, with unresolved D. There are 12 residues in the CDR3. Trimming took 5 bases from V and 10 from J, leaving 12 bases between them. In germline, CDR1 is SEHNR, CDR2 FQNEAQ (reference sequence). CDR3 coding DNA: TGTGCCAGCAGCCCAGGTGGTCTAGAGCAGTTCTTC. Translating gives CASSPGGLEQFF.

The chain is built from TRBV4-1 and TRBJ2-7; TRBD2 agrees at 9 bases. Germline values: CDR1 MGHRA, CDR2 YSYEKL. Trimming removed 0 bases from V and 2 bases from J; junction bases left unmatched: 2. The CDR3 has 15 amino acids. The CDR3 DNA sequence: TGCGCCAGCAGCCAAGAGGGACTAGCTCCCTACGAGCAGTACTTC. It specifies CASSQEGLAPYEQYF.

The chain couples TRBV19 to TRBJ1-4; the D is unclear. The CDR3 loop spans 15 amino acids. V lost 5 bases, J lost 5 bases, and 15 bases lay in between. Germline assignment: CDR1 LNHDA and CDR2 SQIVND (reference sequence). The CDR3: CASSFRDSSNEKLFF. The CDR3 DNA follows: TGTGCCAGTAGTTTCCGGGATTCCTCAAATGAAAAACTGTTTTTT.